Included here is one T cell receptor beta chain sequence, with context. The germline V and J ends were trimmed by 5 bases and 0 bases, with 10 bases remaining between them. This CDR3 is built from 14 residues. The germline CDR1 and CDR2 sequences are SGHAT and FQNNGV. This entry is derived from a study of human T cells and chemical hapten exposure. From the RACE reads, TCRdb called clonotypes with MiXCR, one entry per CDR3 protein. Here the sample spans 180,000 or so distinct CDR3 sequences, about 14% being singletons. The time point is: patch test 1, 2 weeks after DPC sensitization. Treatment reported: therapeutic diphenylcyclopropenone sensitization with weekly scalp DPC.

The chain carries TRBV11-2 and TRBJ1-2; TRBD1 is a possible D gene (5 bases). The sample consisted of whole blood, taken in connection with sensitization to the hapten diphenylcyclopropenone (DPC). The TCR sequence derives from a woman aged 30 to 39 with alopecia areata. Some clones in this sample may be carry-over from other donors' samples. The CDR3 is CASSPDTPNYGYTF. CDR3 in DNA: TGTGCCAGCAGCCCGGACACTCCTAACTATGGCTACACCTTC.